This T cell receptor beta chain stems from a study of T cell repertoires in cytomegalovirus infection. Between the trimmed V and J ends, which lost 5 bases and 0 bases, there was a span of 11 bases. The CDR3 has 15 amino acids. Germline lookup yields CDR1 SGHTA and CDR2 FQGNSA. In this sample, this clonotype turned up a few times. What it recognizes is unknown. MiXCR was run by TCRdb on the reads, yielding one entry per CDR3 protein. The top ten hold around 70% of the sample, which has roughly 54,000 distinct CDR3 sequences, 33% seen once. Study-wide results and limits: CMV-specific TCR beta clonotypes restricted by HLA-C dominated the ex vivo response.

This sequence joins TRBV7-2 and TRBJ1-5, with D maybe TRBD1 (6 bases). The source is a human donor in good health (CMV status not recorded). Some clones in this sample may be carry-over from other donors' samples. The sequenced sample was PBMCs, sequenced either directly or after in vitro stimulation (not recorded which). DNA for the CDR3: TGTGCCAGCAGCGAACAGGGCCGTAGCAATCAGCCCCAGCATTTT. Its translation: CASSEQGRSNQPQHF.